The rows below give T cell receptor beta chains drawn from one sample of a study of spatial heterogeneity in lung cancer. MiXCR was run by TCRdb on the 5' RACE reads, yielding one entry per CDR3 protein. The sample contains 8,500 to 14,000 distinct CDR3 sequences, roughly 4.3% of which appear only once. The sample here was normal lung tissue next to the tumor, taken at surgery. The receptors derive from a male donor with early-stage non-small cell lung cancer. The CDR3 runs from the conserved cysteine through the conserved F or W. Fields, in order: J gene, V gene, CDR3 length, clone size, D gene, CDR3 protein, CDR3 DNA. D genes are given only for firm matches. Clone size is shown for a subset of rows, as once, few, many or a class of expanded clone.

j_call: TRBJ2-3
v_call: TRBV10-3
cdr3_length: 14
clone_size: many
d_call: -
cdr3_aa: CAISERGHTDTQYF
cdr3_nt: TGTGCCATCAGTGAGAGGGGACACACAGATACGCAGTATTTT

j_call: TRBJ2-7
v_call: TRBV13
cdr3_length: 15
clone_size: many
d_call: TRBD1
cdr3_aa: CASSLTGQGVEEQYF
cdr3_nt: TGTGCCAGCAGCCTTACGGGACAGGGGGTGGAAGAGCAGTACTTC

j_call: TRBJ1-1
v_call: TRBV29-1
cdr3_length: 11
clone_size: medium-sized
d_call: -
cdr3_aa: CSVSRYTEAFF
cdr3_nt: TGCAGCGTCAGCAGGTACACTGAAGCTTTCTTT

j_call: TRBJ2-5
v_call: TRBV20-1
cdr3_length: 14
clone_size: -
d_call: TRBD2
cdr3_aa: CSAGGGPRGETQYF
cdr3_nt: TGCAGTGCAGGCGGGGGGCCGAGGGGAGAGACCCAGTACTTC

j_call: TRBJ2-7
v_call: TRBV10-3
cdr3_length: 12
clone_size: medium-sized
d_call: -
cdr3_aa: CAISERLGEQYF
cdr3_nt: TGTGCCATCAGTGAAAGACTGGGGGAGCAGTACTTC

j_call: TRBJ1-6
v_call: TRBV2
cdr3_length: 14
clone_size: -
d_call: -
cdr3_aa: CASSRDRDNSPLHF
cdr3_nt: TGTGCCAGCAGTCGGGACCGCGACAACTCACCCCTCCACTTT

j_call: TRBJ2-1
v_call: TRBV3-1
cdr3_length: 12
clone_size: many
d_call: -
cdr3_aa: CASSQGSGEQFF
cdr3_nt: TGTGCCAGCAGCCAAGGCTCGGGGGAGCAGTTCTTC

j_call: TRBJ2-1
v_call: TRBV18
cdr3_length: 17
clone_size: many
d_call: -
cdr3_aa: CASSPPGKAASYNEQFF
cdr3_nt: TGTGCCAGCTCACCACCAGGGAAGGCGGCCTCCTACAATGAGCAGTTCTTC

j_call: TRBJ2-3
v_call: TRBV2
cdr3_length: 15
clone_size: many
d_call: TRBD1
cdr3_aa: CASTVGTGSTDTQYF
cdr3_nt: TGTGCCAGCACGGTAGGGACAGGGAGCACAGATACGCAGTATTTT

j_call: TRBJ2-2
v_call: TRBV6-5
cdr3_length: 16
clone_size: many
d_call: TRBD1
cdr3_aa: CASSYLGQGLTGELFF
cdr3_nt: TGTGCCAGCAGTTACCTGGGACAGGGGTTAACCGGGGAGCTGTTTTTT

j_call: TRBJ1-1
v_call: TRBV24-1
cdr3_length: 13
clone_size: many
d_call: TRBD1
cdr3_aa: CATRGQGNTEAFF
cdr3_nt: TGTGCCACCAGGGGACAGGGGAACACTGAAGCTTTCTTT

j_call: TRBJ1-1
v_call: TRBV5-5
cdr3_length: 15
clone_size: -
d_call: -
cdr3_aa: CASSPEPSGNTEAFF
cdr3_nt: TGTGCCAGCAGCCCAGAGCCGTCTGGGAACACTGAAGCTTTCTTT

j_call: TRBJ2-7
v_call: TRBV20-1
cdr3_length: 15
clone_size: many
d_call: -
cdr3_aa: CSARELGRTSYEQYF
cdr3_nt: TGCAGTGCTAGAGAACTCGGGAGAACCTCCTACGAGCAGTACTTC

j_call: TRBJ1-1
v_call: TRBV4-3
cdr3_length: 14
clone_size: medium-sized
d_call: -
cdr3_aa: CASSEDRSGTEAFF
cdr3_nt: TGCGCCAGCAGCGAGGACAGATCGGGCACTGAAGCTTTCTTT

j_call: TRBJ2-2
v_call: TRBV6-5
cdr3_length: 13
clone_size: many
d_call: -
cdr3_aa: CASSYGASGELFF
cdr3_nt: TGTGCCAGCAGTTACGGAGCCTCCGGGGAGCTTTTTTTT

j_call: TRBJ2-3
v_call: TRBV15
cdr3_length: 16
clone_size: many
d_call: TRBD1
cdr3_aa: CATSRRQGSSTDTQYF
cdr3_nt: TGTGCCACCAGCAGGCGACAGGGGTCGAGCACAGATACGCAGTATTTT

j_call: TRBJ2-7
v_call: TRBV12-2
cdr3_length: 13
clone_size: many
d_call: -
cdr3_aa: CASRSETGTEQYF
cdr3_nt: TGTGCAAGTCGCTCTGAAACCGGGACAGAGCAGTACTTC

j_call: TRBJ1-2
v_call: TRBV3-1
cdr3_length: 16
clone_size: many
d_call: TRBD1
cdr3_aa: CASSQVGTGLTYGYTF
cdr3_nt: TGTGCCAGCAGCCAAGTAGGGACAGGGTTGACCTATGGCTACACCTTC

j_call: TRBJ2-3
v_call: TRBV7-9
cdr3_length: 17
clone_size: many
d_call: TRBD2
cdr3_aa: CASSLFGASGRMDTQYF
cdr3_nt: TGTGCCAGCAGCTTGTTTGGGGCTAGCGGGAGAATGGATACGCAGTATTTT

j_call: TRBJ2-3
v_call: TRBV25-1
cdr3_length: 16
clone_size: medium-sized
d_call: TRBD2
cdr3_aa: CASSQTSGWSTDTQYF
cdr3_nt: TGTGCCAGCAGCCAGACTAGCGGGTGGAGCACAGATACGCAGTATTTT

j_call: TRBJ1-2
v_call: TRBV6-2/TRBV6-3
cdr3_length: 15
clone_size: medium-sized
d_call: -
cdr3_aa: CASRYPGESNYGYTF
cdr3_nt: TGTGCCAGCAGATATCCAGGGGAGTCTAACTATGGCTACACCTTC

j_call: TRBJ1-6
v_call: TRBV6-6
cdr3_length: 15
clone_size: many
d_call: TRBD1
cdr3_aa: CASSFQPGGVSPLHF
cdr3_nt: TGTGCCAGCAGTTTCCAACCAGGGGGCGTCTCACCCCTCCACTTT

j_call: TRBJ2-7
v_call: TRBV6-1
cdr3_length: 14
clone_size: many
d_call: -
cdr3_aa: CASSNSGVNYEQYF
cdr3_nt: TGTGCCAGCAGTAACTCGGGGGTAAACTACGAGCAGTACTTC

j_call: TRBJ2-2
v_call: TRBV5-1
cdr3_length: 13
clone_size: many
d_call: -
cdr3_aa: CASSILEAGELFF
cdr3_nt: TGCGCCAGCAGCATACTAGAGGCCGGGGAGCTGTTTTTT

j_call: TRBJ2-5
v_call: TRBV7-2
cdr3_length: 13
clone_size: many
d_call: -
cdr3_aa: CASSFETQETQYF
cdr3_nt: TGTGCCAGCAGCTTCGAGACCCAAGAGACCCAGTACTTC

j_call: TRBJ1-5
v_call: TRBV7-2
cdr3_length: 15
clone_size: few
d_call: TRBD1
cdr3_aa: CASSAETGSGQPQHF
cdr3_nt: TGTGCCAGCAGCGCCGAGACAGGGAGTGGACAGCCCCAGCATTTT

j_call: TRBJ2-1
v_call: TRBV2
cdr3_length: 11
clone_size: many
d_call: -
cdr3_aa: CASSAYNEQFF
cdr3_nt: TGTGCCAGCAGTGCCTACAATGAGCAGTTCTTC

j_call: TRBJ1-1
v_call: TRBV29-1
cdr3_length: 12
clone_size: many
d_call: -
cdr3_aa: CSVGSSNTEAFF
cdr3_nt: TGCAGCGTTGGAAGCTCGAACACTGAAGCTTTCTTT

j_call: TRBJ2-1
v_call: TRBV2
cdr3_length: 16
clone_size: many
d_call: -
cdr3_aa: CASKDASIPYSNEQFF
cdr3_nt: TGTGCCAGCAAGGACGCGAGTATCCCTTACAGCAATGAGCAGTTCTTC

j_call: TRBJ2-4
v_call: TRBV30
cdr3_length: 13
clone_size: -
d_call: -
cdr3_aa: CAWSLGSKNIQYF
cdr3_nt: TGTGCCTGGAGTCTGGGATCCAAAAACATTCAGTACTTC

j_call: TRBJ1-2
v_call: TRBV7-6
cdr3_length: 15
clone_size: many
d_call: -
cdr3_aa: CASSLATGSNYGYTF
cdr3_nt: TGTGCCAGCAGCTTAGCAACGGGTTCTAACTATGGCTACACCTTC

j_call: TRBJ1-2
v_call: TRBV7-9
cdr3_length: 13
clone_size: large
d_call: -
cdr3_aa: CASSGSGPYGYTF
cdr3_nt: TGTGCCAGCAGTGGATCGGGCCCCTATGGCTACACCTTC

j_call: TRBJ2-2
v_call: TRBV6-5
cdr3_length: 15
clone_size: many
d_call: -
cdr3_aa: CASSRGWENTGELFF
cdr3_nt: TGTGCCAGCAGCAGGGGATGGGAGAACACCGGGGAGCTGTTTTTT

j_call: TRBJ2-1
v_call: TRBV12-3/TRBV12-4
cdr3_length: 15
clone_size: many
d_call: TRBD2
cdr3_aa: CASGLGGGAINEQFF
cdr3_nt: TGTGCCAGCGGTCTCGGCGGGGGGGCGATCAATGAGCAGTTCTTC

j_call: TRBJ2-5
v_call: TRBV6-5
cdr3_length: 12
clone_size: hyperexpanded
d_call: -
cdr3_aa: CASSRPKETQYF
cdr3_nt: TGTGCCAGCAGCCGACCTAAGGAGACCCAGTACTTC

j_call: TRBJ2-3
v_call: TRBV7-2
cdr3_length: 15
clone_size: medium-sized
d_call: -
cdr3_aa: CASSLDGGSTDTQYF
cdr3_nt: TGTGCCAGCAGCTTAGACGGAGGGAGCACAGATACGCAGTATTTT

j_call: TRBJ2-1
v_call: TRBV20-1
cdr3_length: 12
clone_size: many
d_call: -
cdr3_aa: CSASLADNEQFF
cdr3_nt: TGCAGTGCTAGTTTAGCCGACAATGAGCAGTTCTTC

j_call: TRBJ1-5
v_call: TRBV19
cdr3_length: 15
clone_size: medium-sized
d_call: -
cdr3_aa: CASSITVTSNQPQHF
cdr3_nt: TGTGCCAGTAGTATAACAGTAACTAGCAATCAGCCCCAGCATTTT

j_call: TRBJ2-1
v_call: TRBV6-5
cdr3_length: 14
clone_size: many
d_call: -
cdr3_aa: CASREQGSHNEQFF
cdr3_nt: TGTGCCAGCAGGGAACAGGGTAGCCACAATGAGCAGTTCTTC

j_call: TRBJ2-7
v_call: TRBV6-5
cdr3_length: 15
clone_size: many
d_call: TRBD1
cdr3_aa: CASSYEGAGRNEQYF
cdr3_nt: TGTGCCAGCAGTTACGAGGGGGCAGGGCGCAACGAGCAGTACTTC

j_call: TRBJ2-5
v_call: TRBV4-1
cdr3_length: 15
clone_size: many
d_call: TRBD2
cdr3_aa: CASSQDRGTILTQYF
cdr3_nt: TGCGCCAGCAGCCAAGATCGAGGGACTATCCTGACCCAGTACTTC

j_call: TRBJ1-4
v_call: TRBV28
cdr3_length: 15
clone_size: many
d_call: -
cdr3_aa: CASSLSARRGEKLFF
cdr3_nt: TGTGCCAGCAGTTTATCAGCCAGGAGGGGGGAAAAACTGTTTTTT

j_call: TRBJ1-2
v_call: TRBV20-1
cdr3_length: 12
clone_size: many
d_call: TRBD1
cdr3_aa: CSATDRGDGYTF
cdr3_nt: TGCAGTGCGACAGACAGGGGTGATGGCTACACCTTC

j_call: TRBJ1-5
v_call: TRBV27
cdr3_length: 13
clone_size: many
d_call: -
cdr3_aa: CASRPTGNQPQHF
cdr3_nt: TGTGCCAGCAGACCGACGGGGAATCAGCCCCAGCATTTT

j_call: TRBJ2-2
v_call: TRBV6-2/TRBV6-3
cdr3_length: 19
clone_size: medium-sized
d_call: TRBD2
cdr3_aa: CASSFGTSGSKANTGELFF
cdr3_nt: TGTGCCAGCAGTTTCGGGACTAGCGGGAGTAAGGCGAACACCGGGGAGCTGTTTTTT

j_call: TRBJ1-5
v_call: TRBV27
cdr3_length: 14
clone_size: medium-sized
d_call: -
cdr3_aa: CASSLRESNQPQHF
cdr3_nt: TGTGCCAGCAGTTTGAGGGAAAGCAATCAGCCCCAGCATTTT

j_call: TRBJ2-1
v_call: TRBV5-1
cdr3_length: 14
clone_size: many
d_call: -
cdr3_aa: CASSPGQNYNEQFF
cdr3_nt: TGCGCCAGCAGCCCCGGACAGAACTACAATGAGCAGTTCTTC

j_call: TRBJ1-6
v_call: TRBV7-8
cdr3_length: 13
clone_size: many
d_call: -
cdr3_aa: CASTNGRNSPLHF
cdr3_nt: TGTGCCAGCACCAACGGGAGGAATTCACCCCTCCACTTT

j_call: TRBJ2-7
v_call: TRBV5-1
cdr3_length: 13
clone_size: -
d_call: TRBD1
cdr3_aa: CASSFQGAYEQYF
cdr3_nt: TGCGCCAGCAGCTTCCAGGGGGCTTACGAGCAGTACTTC

j_call: TRBJ1-5
v_call: TRBV27
cdr3_length: 14
clone_size: -
d_call: -
cdr3_aa: CASSPNRVNQPQHF
cdr3_nt: TGTGCCAGCAGTCCAAACAGGGTCAATCAGCCCCAGCATTTT

j_call: TRBJ1-5
v_call: TRBV4-3
cdr3_length: 15
clone_size: -
d_call: TRBD1
cdr3_aa: CASSQRLQGNQPQHF
cdr3_nt: TGCGCCAGCAGCCAGAGGTTACAGGGGAATCAGCCCCAGCATTTT

j_call: TRBJ2-3
v_call: TRBV29-1
cdr3_length: 13
clone_size: many
d_call: -
cdr3_aa: CSVRSPGTDTQYF
cdr3_nt: TGCAGCGTCCGTAGTCCTGGCACAGATACGCAGTATTTT

j_call: TRBJ1-2
v_call: TRBV20-1
cdr3_length: 12
clone_size: many
d_call: -
cdr3_aa: CSARTSSYGYTF
cdr3_nt: TGCAGTGCTAGGACTTCAAGCTATGGCTACACCTTC

j_call: TRBJ1-3
v_call: TRBV30
cdr3_length: 12
clone_size: -
d_call: -
cdr3_aa: CAWTSGRNTIYF
cdr3_nt: TGTGCCTGGACCTCAGGGAGAAACACCATATATTTT